This entry features one T cell receptor (beta chain) sequence. The ends were cut back, 0 bases at V and 5 bases at J, with 13 bases in the middle. The CDR3 is 15 residues long. Germline CDR1 and CDR2: LNHNV and YYDKDF (reference sequence). This record comes from a study of blood T cell repertoires in COVID-19. Libraries were prepared by immunoSEQ multiplex PCR; TCRdb keeps only in-frame clonotypes and omits some of them. The sample includes some 91,000 clones, about nine tenths of them seen just once. The chain uses TRBV15 and TRBJ2-5, with D unresolved. Material for sequencing was peripheral blood. This TCR derives from a man aged 55 to 70 with acute or convalescent COVID-19. Here the CDR3 DNA reads TGTGCCACCAGCAGAGATCCTGGCGGTGGGGAGACCCAGTACTTC. Translation gives CATSRDPGGGETQYF.